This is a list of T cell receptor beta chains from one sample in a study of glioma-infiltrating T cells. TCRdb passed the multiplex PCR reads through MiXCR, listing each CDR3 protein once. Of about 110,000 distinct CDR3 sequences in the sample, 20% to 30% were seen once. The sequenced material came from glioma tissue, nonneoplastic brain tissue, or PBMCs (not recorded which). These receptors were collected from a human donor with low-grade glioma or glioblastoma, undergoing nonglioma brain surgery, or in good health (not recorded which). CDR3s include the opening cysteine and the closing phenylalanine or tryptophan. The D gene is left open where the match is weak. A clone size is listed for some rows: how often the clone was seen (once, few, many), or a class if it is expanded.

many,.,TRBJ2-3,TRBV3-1,CASSQLSGVSDTQYF,TGTGCCAGCAGCCAACTCAGCGGTGTTTCAGATACGCAGTATTTT
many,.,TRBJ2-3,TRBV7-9,CASSTLGSGVSDTQYF,TGTGCCAGCAGCACGTTGGGTTCGGGAGTCTCAGATACGCAGTATTTT
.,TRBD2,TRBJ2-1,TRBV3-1,CASSQARTSGNYNEQFF,TGTGCCAGCAGCCAGGCCCGGACTAGCGGGAACTACAATGAGCAGTTCTTC
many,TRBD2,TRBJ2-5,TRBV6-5,CASSLLAGRRGTQYF,TGTGCCAGCAGCTTACTAGCGGGACGACGGGGGACCCAGTACTTC
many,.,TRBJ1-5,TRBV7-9,CASSFSGNSNQPQHF,TGTGCCAGCAGCTTCTCAGGGAATAGCAATCAGCCCCAGCATTTT
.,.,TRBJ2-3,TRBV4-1,CASSQRDLGITDTQYF,TGCGCCAGCAGCCAACGAGATTTGGGGATCACAGATACGCAGTATTTT
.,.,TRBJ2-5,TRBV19,CASSGRLGLQETQYF,TGTGCCAGTAGTGGTAGACTGGGGCTCCAAGAGACCCAGTACTTC
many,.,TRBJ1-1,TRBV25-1,CASSQQSGGYTEAFF,TGTGCCAGCAGTCAACAGTCTGGGGGGTACACTGAAGCTTTCTTT
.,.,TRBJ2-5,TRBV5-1,CASSLVGSEETQYF,TGCGCCAGCAGCTTGGTAGGGTCCGAAGAGACCCAGTACTTC
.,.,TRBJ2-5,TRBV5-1,CASSLAEYRVGQETQYF,TGCGCCAGCAGCTTGGCCGAATACAGGGTGGGTCAAGAGACCCAGTACTTC
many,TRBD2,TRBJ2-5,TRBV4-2,CASSQGGTETQYF,TGTGCCAGCAGCCAGGGGGGGACGGAGACCCAGTACTTC
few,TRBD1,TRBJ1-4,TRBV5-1,CASSLDLGQGPEKLFF,TGCGCCAGCAGCTTGGATTTGGGACAGGGCCCCGAAAAACTGTTTTTT
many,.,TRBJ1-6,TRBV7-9,CASSLTSIRSPLHF,TGTGCCAGCAGCTTAACGTCGATCCGATCACCCCTCCACTTT
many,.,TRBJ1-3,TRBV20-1,CSARGGSNSGNTIYF,TGCAGTGCTAGAGGGGGCTCAAACTCTGGAAACACCATATATTTT
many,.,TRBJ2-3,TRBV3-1,CASSQSADTQYF,TGTGCCAGCAGCCAAAGTGCAGATACGCAGTATTTT
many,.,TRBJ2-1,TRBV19,CASATGLHNEQFF,TGTGCCAGCGCCACGGGACTGCACAATGAGCAGTTCTTC
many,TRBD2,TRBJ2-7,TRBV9,CASSVEGTSGTEQYF,TGTGCCAGCAGCGTAGAAGGGACTAGCGGGACCGAGCAGTACTTC